The 13 T cell receptor beta chains given below trace back to one sample, sequenced in a study of esophageal squamous cell carcinoma under preoperative chemotherapy. Time point denoted: before preoperative PTX-NDP chemotherapy. TCRdb recomputed calls from the PCR reads with MiXCR, one row per CDR3 protein. The data show about 15,000 distinct CDR3 sequences, with around half seen just once and around 29% held by the top ten. Sample collection was performed from a patient given preoperative chemotherapy. These receptors all come from a human donor with esophageal squamous cell carcinoma. The donor label of this sample is uncertain.

This clonotype came up many times. The rearrangement links TRBV7-2 to TRBJ2-5; 7 nucleotides line up with TRBD2. J gave up 11 bases and V 5 bases, and 17 bases lay outside the gene matches. The germline gives CDR1 SGHTA, CDR2 FQGNSA. This CDR3 is built from 15 residues. CDR3 coding DNA: TGTGCCAGCAGCCCCAGAACCGGGACTAACCCGGAGCAGTACTTC. This gives the protein CASSPRTGTNPEQYF. Drawing the rest from reference TRBV7-2 and TRBJ2-5, the complete variable domain is GAGVSQSPSNKVTEKGKDVELRCDPISGHTALYWYRQSLGQGLEFLIYFQGNSAPDKSGLPSDRFSAERTGGSVSTLTIQRTQQEDSAVYLCASSPRTGTNPEQYFGPGTRLLVL.

A single count supports this clonotype. The J gene is TRBJ2-2, the V gene TRBV7-2; tentative D call: TRBD2 (7 bases). This CDR3 has 14 residues. Trimming removed 3 bases at V and 7 bases at J, with 12 bases between. Germline-derived CDR1 and CDR2 are SGHTA and FQGNSA. CDR3 nucleotides: TGTGCCAGCAGCTTGGGGGGGCGCTTCGGGGAGCTGTTTTTT. Translating it yields CASSLGGRFGELFF. The full variable domain, in which reference TRBV7-2 and TRBJ2-2 provide the parts outside the CDR3, is GAGVSQSPSNKVTEKGKDVELRCDPISGHTALYWYRQSLGQGLEFLIYFQGNSAPDKSGLPSDRFSAERTGGSVSTLTIQRTQQEDSAVYLCASSLGGRFGELFFGEGSRLTVL.

Notes on this clonotype: The junction and the germline gene differ at one end; a read error may be behind it. V is TRBV11-2 and J is TRBJ2-1; D is perhaps TRBD2 (6 bases). The CDR3 spans 13 residues. Germline-derived CDR1 and CDR2 are SGHAT and FQNNGV. CDR3: CANSSTTGGELFF. The CDR3 DNA reads as TGTGCCAACAGCTCAACGACCGGCGGGGAGCTGTTCTTC.

Worth noting for this clonotype: The CDR3 does not close with the conserved phenylalanine or tryptophan, likely indicating a read error. The DNA is omitted, as the CDR3 cannot be located on it reliably, and the CDR3 follows TCRdb's listing. The genes are TRBV7-8 and TRBJ2-7. The CDR3 is 11 amino acids long, termini counted. Germline values: CDR1 SGHVS, CDR2 FQNEAQ. The CDR3 loop reads CASSLVTREPL.

This clonotype qualifies as medium-sized. The V and J genes are TRBV7-2 and TRBJ2-5, with 10 positions matching TRBD1. V shed 6 bases and J 5 bases; nucleotides not matched to a gene: 6. Germline CDR1 and CDR2: SGHTA and FQGNSA. CDR3 size: 14 residues. The CDR3, as DNA: TGTGCCAGCAGAAAAGACAGGGGGCGGGAGACCCAGTACTTC. As protein: CASRKDRGRETQYF.

This clonotype occurred a few times. The junction does not match germline at one end; this may be a read error. The chain has TRBV7-8 and TRBJ2-4; TRBD2 might be the D (6 bases). The germline V gene has CDR1 SGHVS and CDR2 FQNEAQ. This CDR3 is built from 15 residues. For the CDR3, the DNA is TGTGCCAGCAGCCGGGGGATGGGGGAGAAAGATATGCAGTATTTC. This translates into CASSRGMGEKDMQYF.

With respect to this clonotype: A junction boundary mismatches the germline segment, possibly from a read error. The chain carries TRBV11-2 and TRBJ2-3, with D perhaps TRBD2 (5 bases). Germline-derived CDR1 and CDR2 are SGHAT and FQNNGV. This CDR3 comprises 14 residues. CDR3 amino acids: CASSLGGGPRAQYF. The CDR3 bases are TGTGCGAGCAGCTTGGGTGGAGGCCCCCGGGCCCAGTATTTT.

This clonotype was found a few times. The chain employs TRBV7-2 and TRBJ2-7, with D possibly matching TRBD1 (6 bases). The ends were cut back, 5 bases at V and 4 bases at J, with 21 bases in the middle. The CDR3 is made up of 16 amino acids. Germline V gives CDR1 SGHTA, CDR2 FQGNSA. The CDR3 reads CASSLVGGRVQYEQYF. CDR3 nucleotide sequence: TGTGCCAGCAGCCTCGTAGGGGGACGGGTTCAGTACGAGCAGTACTTC.

With respect to this clonotype: The missing conserved phenylalanine or tryptophan at the end of this CDR3 makes a read error likely. The limits of the CDR3 on the DNA are not certain, so only TCRdb's listed CDR3 is given. The V and J genes are TRBV7-9 and TRBJ2-5; no DNA check was done on the table's D call, TRBD1. CDR1 is SEHNR, CDR2 FQNEAQ, per germline (reference sequence). The CDR3 adds up to 14 amino acids, both ends counted. This CDR3 is CASNNRGPQETQYS.

As to this clonotype: The conserved final phenylalanine or tryptophan is absent from the CDR3, which likely points to a read error. No DNA is shown, since the ends of the CDR3 on it are uncertain; the CDR3 is the one TCRdb lists. CDR3 residues: CASSAGRYPETQFS. The chain joins TRBV12-3 or TRBV12-4 to TRBJ2-5. The CDR3 adds up to 14 amino acids, both ends counted.

Of note for this clonotype: The CDR3 ends on some other residue instead of the conserved phenylalanine or tryptophan, so this is likely a read error. The chain recombines TRBV7-3 with TRBJ2-7; 7 positions match TRBD1. V gave up 7 bases and J gave up 4 bases; unmatched junction bases: 13. This CDR3 has 15 amino acids. Germline lookup yields CDR1 SGHTA and CDR2 FQGTGA. CDR3 DNA: TGTGCCAGCATCGGCCCCCGGGACAGCTTTTACGAGCAGTACTTA. Amino acid sequence: CASIGPRDSFYEQYL.

The gene calls are TRBV7-2 and TRBJ2-4; the match to TRBD2 covers 11 bases. This CDR3 is built from 15 residues. V shed 4 bases, J shed 13 bases, and the junction held 12 bases outside the gene matches. CDR1 is SGHTA, CDR2 FQGNSA, per germline. As DNA, the CDR3 is TGTGCCAGCAGCTCGTTAGCGGGGGGGCGCGGTGAGCAGTACTTC. This translates into CASSSLAGGRGEQYF.

The chain carries TRBV20-1 and TRBJ2-2; D is unresolved. V lost 6 bases and J lost 0, with 14 bases in between. The CDR3 is 15 amino acids. Germline V gives CDR1 DFQATT, CDR2 SNEGSKA (reference sequence). CDR3 in DNA: TGCAGTGCAAGACCGTCTTTAGCGAACACCGGGGAGCTGTTTTTT. Protein sequence: CSARPSLANTGELFF.